The 6 T cell receptor beta chains in this list originate from one sample, sequenced in a study of CD4 T cells in relation to SARS-CoV-2 and coronaviruses. Profiling relied on immunoSEQ multiplex PCR, and the TCRdb table lists in-frame clones only, not all of them. The data hold 15,000 to 19,000 clones, with around 74% observed a single time. Before the COVID-19 pandemic, during about 2010-2018, CD4+ T cells were taken from unexposed donors. After roughly ten days of culture, CD4+ T cells were isolated. Their antigen targets remain unknown. Sequences were obtained from CD4+ T cells from PBMCs, cultured in vitro. The receptors originated from a human donor in good health.

The CDR3 sequence: CASSESSSGANVLTF. In nucleotides, the CDR3 is TGTGCCAGCAGTGAAAGCAGCTCTGGGGCCAACGTCCTGACTTTC. The chain joins TRBV6-1 to TRBJ2-6; D remains ambiguous. Deletions cut 2 bases from V and 0 bases from J, with 5 bases between. Germline lookup yields CDR1 MNHNS and CDR2 SASEGT. The CDR3 consists of 15 residues.

This clone was counted only a few times. This chain links TRBV28 with TRBJ1-2, with D possibly TRBD1 on 5 matching bases. Trimming left V 6 bases short and J 4 bases short, with 21 bases between. This CDR3 comprises 16 residues. The germline V gene encodes CDR1 MDHEN and CDR2 SYDVKM. The CDR3, as DNA: TGTGCCAGCAGGTCAAGCCCGGGCAGGGACGGCTATGGCTACACCTTC. The encoded protein is CASRSSPGRDGYGYTF.

The chain is built from TRBV18 and TRBJ2-7; D tentatively fits TRBD1 or TRBD2 (6 bases each). Trimming removed 5 bases at V and 3 bases at J, with 14 bases between. Per germline, CDR1 KGHSH and CDR2 LQKENI. The CDR3 has 14 residues. The CDR3 sequence: CASSAGRQVYEQYF. In nucleotides, the CDR3 is TGTGCCAGCTCAGCGGGACGACAGGTCTACGAGCAGTACTTC.

The chain joins TRBV2 to TRBJ2-6; D is possibly TRBD1 (5 bases). Germline V gene data show CDR1 as SNHLY and CDR2 as FYNNEI. This CDR3 is built from 15 residues. V was shortened by 7 bases and J by 0 bases, with 10 bases between the two germline ends. CDR3 DNA: TGTGCCAGCATAGGGGCGCGCTCTGGGGCCAACGTCCTGACTTTC. It codes for CASIGARSGANVLTF.

This sequence joins TRBV11-3 and TRBJ2-2, with 7 bases that match TRBD2. Germline V CDR1 and CDR2: SGHNT, YENEEA. The CDR3 covers 16 residues. J lost 0 bases, V lost 5 bases, and 6 bases had no gene match. The DNA of the CDR3 is TGTGCCAGCAGCCGCCTTAGCGGGTCGAACACCGGGGAGCTGTTTTTT. Amino acid sequence: CASSRLSGSNTGELFF.

The rearrangement uses TRBV18 and TRBJ2-7; D ambiguous. Germline V gene lookup returns CDR1 KGHSH and CDR2 LQKENI. Trimming took off 2 bases at V and 5 bases at J, with 10 bases between the two ends. The CDR3 totals 13 residues. CDR3 sequence reads: CASSPAASHEQYF. The CDR3 DNA reads TGTGCCAGCTCACCAGCGGCTAGTCACGAGCAGTACTTC.